These 18 T cell receptor beta chains originate from one sample sequenced in a study of Ad26.COV2.S vaccination and SARS-CoV-2 variants. Sequenced by immunoSEQ multiplex PCR; TCRdb stores in-frame clones only, minus some. Here the sample spans 200,000 to 250,000 clones, 70% to 90% being singletons. As to treatment: roughly 18 received Ad26.COV2.S at low or high dose, single or two shots; 5 received placebo; per-sample allocation not given. The investigators took samples on day 63 after the first vaccine or placebo injection. Specimen: peripheral blood, collected in a trial of Ad26.COV2.S vaccine versus placebo. The receptors stem from a person aged 18 to 65 who received the Ad26.COV2.S COVID-19 vaccine or a placebo.

The rearrangement joins TRBV29-1 to TRBJ2-5, with 9 bases matching TRBD1. Trimming removed 7 bases from V and 4 bases from J; junction bases left unmatched: 4. The CDR3 length is 12 residues. Germline values: CDR1 SQVTM, CDR2 ANQGSEA. This chain's CDR3 is CSALTGGETQYF. The CDR3 nucleotides read TGCAGCGCCCTGACAGGGGGAGAGACCCAGTACTTC.

The rearrangement joins TRBV28 to TRBJ2-7, with 7 bases identical to TRBD1. Trimming cost V 3 bases and J 2 bases; bases outside gene matches: 1. The CDR3 is made up of 13 amino acids. Germline CDR1 MDHEN, CDR2 SYDVKM. The DNA for the CDR3 is TGTGCCAGCAGTTTGGGACAGACCTACGAGCAGTACTTC. The encoded protein is CASSLGQTYEQYF.

DNA for the CDR3: TGTGCCAGCTCACCACGACAGCCATACCTCTCAACTAATGAAAAACTGTTTTTT. Translating gives CASSPRQPYLSTNEKLFF. The V and J genes are TRBV18 and TRBJ1-4; D is perhaps TRBD1 (5 bases). Trimming cost V 1 base and J 0 bases, with 15 bases left between them. In germline, CDR1 is KGHSH, CDR2 LQKENI. The CDR3 totals 18 residues. The entire variable domain, with the rest obtained from reference TRBV18 and TRBJ1-4, is as follows: NAGVMQNPRHLVRRRGQEARLRCSPMKGHSHVYWYRQLPEEGLKFMVYLQKENIIDESGMPKERFSAEFPKEGPSILRIQQVVRGDSAAYFCASSPRQPYLSTNEKLFFGSGTQLSVL.

Only one count was recorded for this clone. V gene TRBV19 combines with J gene TRBJ1-2; D not resolved. CDR3 length: 16 residues. Germline V gene data show CDR1 as LNHDA and CDR2 as SQIVND (reference sequence). V was clipped by 9 bases and J by 0 bases, with 20 bases between them. CDR3 region: CASSGAFPKANYGYTF. DNA for the CDR3: TGTGCCAGCTCCGGAGCGTTTCCGAAAGCTAACTATGGCTACACCTTC.

The gene calls are TRBV9 and TRBJ2-1; perhaps D is TRBD1 or TRBD2 (5 bases each). Trimming removed 3 bases at V and 8 bases at J, with 15 bases between. This CDR3 is built from 14 residues. Germline V gives CDR1 SGDLS, CDR2 YYNGEE. CDR3 in amino acids: CASSASGVGDEQFF. In DNA form, the CDR3 reads TGTGCCAGCAGCGCGTCCGGGGTAGGGGATGAGCAGTTCTTC.

The V call is TRBV3-1 (or the pseudogene TRBV3-2), the J call TRBJ2-5, with 7 bases lining up with TRBD2. Germline assignment: CDR1 LGHDT and CDR2 YNNKEL (reference sequence). CDR3 length: 13 residues. V gave up 3 bases and J gave up 5 bases; unmatched junction bases: 3. The DNA of the CDR3 is TGTGCCAGCAGCCAGCGGGGGTCGGAGACCCAGTACTTC. As protein: CASSQRGSETQYF.

The chain uses TRBV6-5 and TRBJ2-5, with 8 bases fitting TRBD1. V was pared by 3 bases and J by 5 bases, with 5 bases of the junction left unmatched. This CDR3 has 14 residues. CDR1 and CDR2 (germline): MNHEY, SVGAGI. CDR3 amino acids: CASSYSDREETQYF. For the CDR3, the DNA is TGTGCCAGCAGTTATTCGGACAGGGAGGAGACCCAGTACTTC.

V usage is TRBV27 and J usage is TRBJ2-1; 9 bases map to TRBD2. The junction had 6 bases not matched to a gene; V was cut back by 6 bases and J by 9 bases. Per the germline V gene, CDR1 is MNHEY and CDR2 is SMNVEV (reference sequence). The CDR3 covers 13 residues. CDR3: CASSLKRGAEQFF. In nucleotides, the CDR3 is TGTGCCAGCAGCCTAAAGCGGGGGGCTGAGCAGTTCTTC.

V usage is TRBV19 and J usage is TRBJ1-3; maybe TRBD1 (5 bases). The germline V gene encodes CDR1 LNHDA and CDR2 SQIVND (reference sequence). V lost 9 bases, J lost 0 bases, and 18 bases lay in between. The CDR3 covers 16 residues. The CDR3 loop reads CASRLRGGISGNTIYF. The CDR3 nucleotides read TGTGCCAGCAGACTTCGGGGGGGTATCTCTGGAAACACCATATATTTT.

The chain carries TRBV7-9 and TRBJ2-5, with 8 bases matching TRBD2. The CDR3 totals 17 residues. Per germline, CDR1 SEHNR and CDR2 FQNEAQ (reference sequence). Trimming cost V 5 bases and J 2 bases; bases outside gene matches: 13. The CDR3 loop is CASSQLGGRMRQETQYF. The CDR3 coding sequence is TGTGCCAGCAGCCAGCTAGGCGGGAGGATGAGGCAAGAGACCCAGTACTTC.

This clone was detected once. The chain carries TRBV9 and TRBJ1-1; D is undetermined. CDR1 and CDR2 from the germline V gene are SGDLS and YYNGEE. The V end was cut by 0 bases, the J end by 1 base, with 10 bases between. The CDR3 contains 15 residues. The CDR3 region is CASSVGTLGNTEAFF. In DNA, the CDR3 is TGTGCCAGCAGCGTAGGGACGTTGGGGAACACTGAAGCTTTCTTT.

CDR3 nucleotide sequence: TGTGCCAGCAGCGTAGAAGGGTCGGGGGGAAATACGCAGTATTTT. Protein sequence: CASSVEGSGGNTQYF. The genes are TRBV9 and TRBJ2-3; TRBD2 matches 7 bases. This CDR3 has 15 amino acids. Germline trimming cut 0 bases from V and 7 bases from J; bases unmatched to any gene: 8. Looked up from germline, CDR1 is SGDLS and CDR2 is YYNGEE.

The sample holds one count of this clone. The chain recombines TRBV10-3 with TRBJ2-5, with TRBD2 matching over 13 bases. Per the germline V gene, CDR1 is ENHRY and CDR2 is SYGVKD. J lost 1 base, V lost 0 bases, and 2 bases had no gene match. The CDR3 runs to 17 residues. The CDR3 here is CAISESTSGGPQETQYF. For the CDR3, the DNA is TGTGCCATCAGTGAGTCGACTAGCGGGGGGCCCCAAGAGACCCAGTACTTC.

The chain carries TRBV12-3 or TRBV12-4 and TRBJ1-2; D is unclear. The CDR3 is 13 residues long. V was pared by 3 bases and J by 4 bases, with 9 bases between. The CDR3 region is CASSFGVIYGYTF. The CDR3 DNA reads TGTGCCAGCAGTTTTGGAGTAATCTATGGCTACACCTTC.

The V gene is TRBV4-3, the J gene TRBJ2-7, with unresolved D. Germline loops: CDR1 LGHNA, CDR2 YSLEER. The length of the CDR3 is 15 residues. V gave up 1 base and J gave up 2 bases, with 12 bases separating them. As DNA, the CDR3 is TGCGCCAGCAGCCAAGTTGCCAGCGAAACCTACGAGCAGTACTTC. Translating gives CASSQVASETYEQYF.

This clone was counted ten times or more. The rearrangement uses TRBV4-1 and TRBJ1-3; the D is unclear. Trimming stripped 1 base from V and 7 bases from J, with 14 bases between. Germline V gene lookup returns CDR1 MGHRA and CDR2 YSYEKL. The CDR3 sequence is 15 residues long. The CDR3 DNA reads as TGCGCCAGCAGCCAAGGGTCCAGCCCTCTCAACACCATATATTTT. As protein: CASSQGSSPLNTIYF.

The V and J genes are TRBV27 and TRBJ2-7; D gene unclear. Germline V CDR1 and CDR2: MNHEY, SMNVEV (reference sequence). V was trimmed by 10 bases and J by 4 bases, leaving 17 bases between them. CDR3 length equals 13 residues. CDR3 sequence: CATGKDPLYEQYF. The DNA for the CDR3 is TGTGCCACCGGAAAGGATCCCCTTTACGAGCAGTACTTC.

V is TRBV6-6 and J is TRBJ2-7, with 8 bases aligning to TRBD2. This CDR3 is 14 amino acids long. Per the germline V gene, CDR1 is MNHNY and CDR2 is SVGAGI (reference sequence). V lost 7 bases and J lost 0; bases outside the gene matches: 5. The CDR3 reads CASTIAGYSYEQYF. For the CDR3, the DNA is TGTGCCAGCACTATAGCGGGATACTCCTACGAGCAGTACTTC.